The entry below describes one TCR beta chain. This entry comes from a study of blood T cell repertoires in COVID-19. The germline V gene has CDR1 SGHTA and CDR2 FQGNSA. Losses at the gene ends were 1 base for V and 8 bases for J; bases not matched to a gene: 1. The CDR3 contains 12 residues. This table comes from immunoSEQ multiplex PCR, and its TCRdb copy is limited to in-frame clones, with some not included. The table records about 670,000 clones, 85% to 90% of them present only once. Sequences were obtained from peripheral blood. The sequence came from a woman aged 18-29 years with acute or convalescent COVID-19. The chain is built from TRBV7-2 and TRBJ1-2; 7 nucleotides agree with TRBD1. In DNA, the CDR3 is TGTGCCAGCAGCTTAGGGACAGGAGGCTACACCTTC. Amino acids: CASSLGTGGYTF.